This entry is about one TCR beta chain. Its antigen is unknown. Splitting of CD4+ cells produced CD45RA+ naive and CD45RA-negative memory subsets. CDR3 length: 16 amino acids. Germline loops: CDR1 SNHLY, CDR2 FYNNEI. V lost 4 bases and J lost 0, with 13 bases in between. These data originate in a study of shared clonotypes between healthy human individuals. Study summary: Donor composition was a couple of women and a few men, aged 18 to 49. General study findings and limits: The study generally estimated greater richness for naive than memory subsets.

Measured with immunoSEQ multiplex PCR; TCRdb has only the in-frame clones, and not every one. The table has roughly 1,500,000 clones, approximately 98.5% seen once. This TCR derives from a man between 25 and 39 years old in good health. This rearrangement joins TRBV2 to TRBJ2-4; no reliable D call. Material: naive CD4+ T cells sorted from blood. Subset indicated: CD45RA+ positively selected. This chain's CDR3 is CASSADPPEAKNIQYF. In DNA form, the CDR3 reads TGTGCCAGCAGTGCTGATCCGCCAGAAGCCAAAAACATTCAGTACTTC.